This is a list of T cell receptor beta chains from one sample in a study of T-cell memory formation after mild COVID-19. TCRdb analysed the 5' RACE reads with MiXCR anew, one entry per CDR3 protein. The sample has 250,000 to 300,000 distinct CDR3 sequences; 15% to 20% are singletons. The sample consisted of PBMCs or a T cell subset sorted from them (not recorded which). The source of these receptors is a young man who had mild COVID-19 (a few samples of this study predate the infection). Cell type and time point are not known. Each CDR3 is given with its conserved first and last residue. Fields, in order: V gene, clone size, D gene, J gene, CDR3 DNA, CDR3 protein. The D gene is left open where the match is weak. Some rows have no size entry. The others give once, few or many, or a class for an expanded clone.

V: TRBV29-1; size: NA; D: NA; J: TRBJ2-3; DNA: TGCAGCGTGAGGACGGAGTTCACAGATACGCAGTATTTT; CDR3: CSVRTEFTDTQYF
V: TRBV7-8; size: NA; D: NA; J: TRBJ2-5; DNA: TGTGCCAGCAGCCCCCGGTGGGGCCGAGAGACCCAGTACTTC; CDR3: CASSPRWGRETQYF
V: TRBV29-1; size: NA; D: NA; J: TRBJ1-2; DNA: TGCAGCGTTGAGCACAGCCCCTATGGCTACACCTTC; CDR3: CSVEHSPYGYTF
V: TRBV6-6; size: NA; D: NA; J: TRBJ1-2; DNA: TGTGCCAGCGGAACAGCCGGCTACACCTTC; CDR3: CASGTAGYTF
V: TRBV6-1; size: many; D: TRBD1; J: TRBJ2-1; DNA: TGTGCCAGCACCCGACGGCCGGGACAGGGCTCTCGGGAGCAGTTCTTC; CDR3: CASTRRPGQGSREQFF
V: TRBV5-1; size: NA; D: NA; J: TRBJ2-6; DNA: TGCGCCAGCAGGGACAGAGTCTCTGGGGCCAACGTCCTGACTTTC; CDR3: CASRDRVSGANVLTF
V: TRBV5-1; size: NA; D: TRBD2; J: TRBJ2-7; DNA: TGCGCCAGCAGCTTGAGCGGGGTGGCACAGTACTTC; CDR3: CASSLSGVAQYF
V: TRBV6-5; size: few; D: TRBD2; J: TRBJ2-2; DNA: TGTGCCAGCAGTGTAGCGGGGACACGGGGGGAGCTGTTTTTT; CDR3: CASSVAGTRGELFF
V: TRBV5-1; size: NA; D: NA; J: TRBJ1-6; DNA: TGCGCCAGCAGCGACTCCCATGGTTCACCCCTCCACTTT; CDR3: CASSDSHGSPLHF
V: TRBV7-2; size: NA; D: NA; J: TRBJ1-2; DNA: TGTGCCAGCACCCCCGACCCCTATGGCTACACCTTC; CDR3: CASTPDPYGYTF
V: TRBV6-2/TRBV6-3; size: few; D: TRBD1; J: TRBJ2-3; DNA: TGTGCCAGCAGTCGGACAGGTGATCATACGCAGTATTTT; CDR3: CASSRTGDHTQYF
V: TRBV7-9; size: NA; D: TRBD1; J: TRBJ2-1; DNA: TGTGCCAGCAGCCTTGGGGACAGAGCTTACAATGAGCAGTTCTTC; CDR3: CASSLGDRAYNEQFF
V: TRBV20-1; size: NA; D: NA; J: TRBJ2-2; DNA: TGCAGTGCCAGCCAGGGGCAATTAACCGGGGAGCTGTTTTTT; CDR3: CSASQGQLTGELFF
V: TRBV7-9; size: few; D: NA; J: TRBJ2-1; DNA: TGTGCCAGCAGCTCCAGGGCTTTGTTCAGTGAGCAGTTCTTC; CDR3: CASSSRALFSEQFF
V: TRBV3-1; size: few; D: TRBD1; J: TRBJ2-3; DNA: TGTGCCAGCAGCCTTGACAGGGAAGGTACGCAGTATTTT; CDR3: CASSLDREGTQYF
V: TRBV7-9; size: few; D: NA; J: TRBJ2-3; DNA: TGTGCCAGCAAGTCTCCCCACGGGGAAGGCGGTACAGATACGCAGTATTTT; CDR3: CASKSPHGEGGTDTQYF
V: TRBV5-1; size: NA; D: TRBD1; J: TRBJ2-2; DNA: TGCGCCAGCAGCTCAGGACAGGCCGGGGAGCTGTTTTTT; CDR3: CASSSGQAGELFF
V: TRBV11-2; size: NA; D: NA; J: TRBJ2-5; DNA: TGTGCCAGCAGCCCGAGCGACGGACAAGAGACCCAGTACTTC; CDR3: CASSPSDGQETQYF
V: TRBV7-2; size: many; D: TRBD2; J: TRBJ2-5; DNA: TGTGCCAGCAGCCTAAGCGGGAAAGAGACCCAGTACTTC; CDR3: CASSLSGKETQYF
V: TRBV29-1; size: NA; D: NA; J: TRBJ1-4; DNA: TGCAGCGTCACCAGTCAGGGGAGTCGGGAAAAACTGTTTTTT; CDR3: CSVTSQGSREKLFF
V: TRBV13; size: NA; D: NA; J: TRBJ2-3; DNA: TGTGCCAGCAGCTCCCGCCCGGAGGGGGCTCACACAGATACGCAGTATTTT; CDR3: CASSSRPEGAHTDTQYF
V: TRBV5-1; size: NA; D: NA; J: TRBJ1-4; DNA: TGCGCCAGCAGCCCAGACTTCGGTGTGGAACTGTTTTTT; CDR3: CASSPDFGVELFF
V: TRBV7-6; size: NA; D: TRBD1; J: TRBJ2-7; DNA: TGTGCCAGCAGTCTTAGAATCGGACAGGGTACCCACGAGCAGTACTTC; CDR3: CASSLRIGQGTHEQYF
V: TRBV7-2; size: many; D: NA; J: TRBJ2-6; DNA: TGTGCCAGCAGCCCCCTCCCCTCTGGGGCCAACGTCCTGACTTTC; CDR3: CASSPLPSGANVLTF
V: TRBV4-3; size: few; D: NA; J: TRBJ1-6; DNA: TGCGCCAGCAGCCAAGTGCGGGGGCTAGGGTCACCCCTCCACTTT; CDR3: CASSQVRGLGSPLHF
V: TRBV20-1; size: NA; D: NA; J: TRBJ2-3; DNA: TGCAGTGCTAGAGAAGTGGTGGGAAGTGCAGATACGCAGTATTTT; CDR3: CSAREVVGSADTQYF
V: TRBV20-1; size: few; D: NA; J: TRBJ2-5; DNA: TGCAGTGCTCCGGAATTTTCGGAGACCCAGTACTTC; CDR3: CSAPEFSETQYF
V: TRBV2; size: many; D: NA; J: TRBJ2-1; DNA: TGTGCCAGCAGTGGACCCTACAATGAGCAGTTCTTC; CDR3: CASSGPYNEQFF
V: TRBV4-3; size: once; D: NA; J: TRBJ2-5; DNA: TGCGCCAGCAGCCAAGATCGGGCAGGAGGGACCCAGTACTTC; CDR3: CASSQDRAGGTQYF
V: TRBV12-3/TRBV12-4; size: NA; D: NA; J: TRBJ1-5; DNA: TGTGCCAGCAGTTTTTCAGGGATCTTTGGCAATCAGCCCCAGCATTTT; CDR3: CASSFSGIFGNQPQHF
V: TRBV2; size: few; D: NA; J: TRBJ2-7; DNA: TGTGCCAGCAGTTGGACCTACGAGCAGTACTTC; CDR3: CASSWTYEQYF
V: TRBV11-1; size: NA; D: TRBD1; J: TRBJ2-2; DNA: TGTGCCAGCAGCACGGACAGGGCCGGCGGGGAGCTGTTTTTT; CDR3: CASSTDRAGGELFF
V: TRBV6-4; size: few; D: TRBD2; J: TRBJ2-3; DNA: TGTGCCAGCAGCCCCGTAGCGGGGGTCGCAGATACGCAGTATTTT; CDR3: CASSPVAGVADTQYF
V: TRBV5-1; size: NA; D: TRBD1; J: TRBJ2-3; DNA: TGCGCCAGCAGCATGACAGGGGGCACAGATACGCAGTATTTT; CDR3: CASSMTGGTDTQYF
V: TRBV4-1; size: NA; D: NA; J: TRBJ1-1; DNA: TGCGCCAGCAGCCAACGGGGGGGGAACACTGAAGCTTTCTTT; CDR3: CASSQRGGNTEAFF
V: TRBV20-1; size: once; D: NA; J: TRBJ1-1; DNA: TGCAGTGCTGCCCGGGACACTGAAGCTTTCTTT; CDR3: CSAARDTEAFF
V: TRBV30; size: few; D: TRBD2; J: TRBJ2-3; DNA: TGTGCCTGGAGTGCCCAGCGGGGGCGCACAGATACGCAGTATTTT; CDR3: CAWSAQRGRTDTQYF